This T cell receptor beta chain came from a study of OX40 agonist ivuxolimab in advanced cancers. Details on this clone: Its antigen is unknown.

Whole-study results and caveats: CD4+ and CD8+ blood T cells expanded clonally by week 6 at 0.1 to 3.0 mg/kg.

Clones were sequenced by immunoSEQ multiplex PCR, and TCRdb holds only the in-frame ones, with some missing. The sample has approximately 76,000 clones; approximately 85% are singletons. CDR3 length: 17 amino acids. V gave up 6 bases and J gave up 3 bases, with 21 bases separating them. CDR1 and CDR2 (germline): SGHVS, FQNEAQ. This clonotype was obtained from an adult with an advanced solid tumor such as melanoma, head and neck, liver or kidney cancer. The chain couples TRBV7-8 to TRBJ1-5; a weak D match, TRBD1 (5 bases). The material sequenced was CD4+ or CD8+ T cells sorted from blood, taken in a trial of the OX40 agonist ivuxolimab. CDR3 loop: CASSLAIGQGINQPQHF. The CDR3 region has the DNA TGTGCCAGCAGTCTCGCGATCGGGCAGGGAATCAATCAGCCCCAGCATTTT.